This TCR beta chain derives from a study of T cell responses to AZD1222 COVID-19 vaccine. Data came from immunoSEQ multiplex PCR; TCRdb stores just in-frame clones and leaves some out. The table lists roughly 130,000 clones, 94% of them singletons. The germline V gene has CDR1 ENHRY and CDR2 SYGVKD. V dropped 8 bases and J dropped 4 bases, with 12 bases sitting between them. The CDR3 spans 13 residues. The gene calls are TRBV10-3 and TRBJ2-1, with D possibly being TRBD2 (6 bases). The material was peripheral blood, obtained on day 0 of AZD1222 vaccination. The TCR originated in an adult in good health. CDR3 in amino acids: CAIYSGLYNEQFF. CDR3 DNA sequence: TGTGCCATCTACAGCGGGCTGTACAATGAGCAGTTCTTC.